One sample yielded the 32 T cell receptor beta chains listed below, sequenced in a study of T cells in Graves' hyperthyroidism and ophthalmopathy. The source material, RNA transcripts, was used to amplify TCR beta CDR3 regions. The HTBI primer set served for first-round RT-PCR of the TCR CDR3. MiXCR, run by TCRdb on the multiplex PCR reads, gives a single entry per CDR3 protein. This table has about 560,000 distinct CDR3 sequences, roughly a sixth appearing once. The sample comprised blood. Every receptor here comes from a woman aged 18-29 years with Graves' hyperthyroidism.

This clonotype was seen ten or more times. The V gene is TRBV28, the J gene TRBJ2-2; D perhaps matches TRBD2 (6 bases). The germline V gene has CDR1 MDHEN and CDR2 SYDVKM. The V and J ends lost 3 bases and 2 bases respectively, with 10 bases between them. CDR3 size: 15 residues. The CDR3 reads CASSFSGVNTGELFF. CDR3 DNA: TGTGCCAGCAGTTTCTCGGGGGTTAACACCGGGGAGCTGTTTTTT. The complete variable domain, with remaining parts taken from reference TRBV28 and TRBJ2-2, reads DVKVTQSSRYLVKRTGEKVFLECVQDMDHENMFWYRQDPGLGLRLIYFSYDVKMKEKGDIPEGYSVSREKKERFSLILESASTNQTSMYLCASSFSGVNTGELFFGEGSRLTVL.

This clonotype showed up just once. A much larger clone is a single base away; this may be a read error. The rearrangement joins TRBV12-3 or TRBV12-4 to TRBJ1-4; D gene uncertain. The CDR3 covers 17 residues. CDR3 sequence reads: CASTLGTGIGTSEKLFF. Written as DNA, the CDR3 is TGTGCCAGCACCCTAGGCACGGGGATAGGAACTAGTGAAAAACTGTTTTTT.

Only a few counts were recorded for this clonotype. The chain carries TRBV4-2 and TRBJ2-7; TRBD2 agrees at 12 bases. Germline-derived CDR1 and CDR2 are LGHNA and YNFKEQ. J was trimmed by 4 bases and V by 6 bases; bases with no gene match: 7. CDR3 length equals 15 residues. DNA for the CDR3: TGTGCCAGCAGTTCGACTAGCGGGAGTGTTTACGAGCAGTACTTC. This encodes CASSSTSGSVYEQYF.

On this clonotype itself: Since a much larger clone is just one base distant, this may be a read error. The CDR3 does not end in the conserved phenylalanine or tryptophan, so this is likely a read error. This chain uses TRBV3-1 with TRBJ1-6; D remains unclear. The CDR3 is made up of 13 amino acids. Germline loops: CDR1 LGHDT, CDR2 YNNKEL (reference sequence). V lost 5 bases and J 10 bases, leaving 12 bases between the germline ends. The CDR3, as DNA: TGTGCCAGCAGCAGAGAGCGTCGATCACCCCTCCACCTT. Translated: CASSRERRSPLHL.

This clonotype was picked up many times. The rearrangement links TRBV5-1 to TRBJ1-1, with D possibly TRBD1 on 6 matching bases. The length of the CDR3 is 11 residues. Looked up from germline, CDR1 is SGHRS and CDR2 is YFSETQ. Trimming cost V 4 bases and J 12 bases, with 13 bases left between them. CDR3 bases: TGCGCCAGCAGCCAAGGGACATTCCCTTTCTTT. This gives the protein CASSQGTFPFF.

This clonotype was seen only a few times. For the CDR3, the DNA is TGTGCCATCAGTGGGACAGAAGAGACCCAGTACTTC. As protein: CAISGTEETQYF. The chain joins TRBV10-3 to TRBJ2-5; tentatively, D is TRBD1 (6 bases). The CDR3 has 12 residues. V was pared by 4 bases and J by 3 bases, with 6 bases between. The germline CDR1 and CDR2 sequences are ENHRY and SYGVKD.

This sequence joins TRBV12-5 and TRBJ1-4; TRBD1 agrees at 7 bases. The CDR3 totals 13 residues. V was clipped by 6 bases and J by 10 bases; unmatched bases: 8. CDR1 and CDR2 from the germline V gene are LGHNT and FRNRAP. The CDR3 sequence: CASGDRLEGKLFF. The CDR3 nucleotides are TGTGCTAGTGGGGACAGGCTGGAGGGAAAACTGTTTTTT.

Only a few counts were recorded for this clonotype. The gene calls are TRBV30 and TRBJ2-1, with D perhaps TRBD2 (6 bases). The CDR3 has 12 residues. The germline CDR1 and CDR2 sequences are GTSNPN and SVGIG (reference sequence). Trimming pared 5 bases from V and 9 bases from J, leaving 14 bases between. The CDR3 spells CAWGNLAFEQFF. CDR3 DNA: TGTGCCTGGGGCAACCTAGCGTTTGAGCAGTTCTTC.

This clonotype was counted a few times. The chain employs TRBV7-2 and TRBJ1-2; 10 bases align to TRBD1. This CDR3 has 15 amino acids. After removal of 3 bases from V and 2 bases from J, the junction contained 3 bases not matched to a gene. The germline V gene encodes CDR1 SGHTA and CDR2 FQGNSA. CDR3 sequence reads: CASSFPGQGNYGYTF. The CDR3 DNA is TGTGCCAGCAGCTTTCCGGGACAGGGGAACTATGGCTACACCTTC.

This clonotype was seen only a few times. The chain carries TRBV2 and TRBJ1-4, with D perhaps TRBD1 (5 bases). Trimming stripped 4 bases from V and 3 bases from J, with 6 bases between. CDR3 length: 13 residues. Germline V gene lookup returns CDR1 SNHLY and CDR2 FYNNEI. CDR3 DNA: TGTGCCAGCAGTGGGGGCCCTAATGAAAAACTGTTTTTT. Translated, it gives CASSGGPNEKLFF.

The sample holds a few counts of this clonotype. This may be a read error: a much more frequent sequence differs by one nucleotide. The chain recombines TRBV11-3 with TRBJ1-1, with D perhaps TRBD1 (5 bases). The CDR3 loop spans 14 amino acids. The V gene's germline CDR1 is SGHNT and CDR2 YENEEA. Written as DNA, the CDR3 is TGTGCCAGCAGCCCAACCCTTGACAGCACTAAAGCTTTCTTT. Protein sequence: CASSPTLDSTKAFF.

This clonotype was observed a few times. The chain joins TRBV5-1 to TRBJ1-3, with a tentative D call TRBD1 (6 bases). This CDR3 has 15 residues. Germline V gives CDR1 SGHRS, CDR2 YFSETQ. V was trimmed by 4 bases and J by 4 bases, leaving 15 bases between them. The CDR3 here is CASSVGGGLGNTIYF. DNA for the CDR3: TGCGCCAGCAGCGTAGGAGGGGGATTGGGAAACACCATATATTTT.

J is TRBJ2-1 and V is TRBV27, with a tentative D call TRBD2 (7 bases). The CDR3 contains 18 residues. Trimming pared 6 bases from V and 0 bases from J, leaving 21 bases between. CDR1 is MNHEY, CDR2 SMNVEV, per germline (reference sequence). The CDR3 loop is CASSPWRGRGGSYNEQFF. The CDR3 DNA reads as TGTGCCAGCAGCCCCTGGCGCGGGAGAGGGGGCTCCTACAATGAGCAGTTCTTC.

This clonotype was picked up many times. The chain couples TRBV20-1 to TRBJ2-7; 7 bases are shared with TRBD2. This CDR3 is built from 16 residues. Trimming removed 5 bases from V and 6 bases from J; junction bases left unmatched: 19. Looked up from germline, CDR1 is DFQATT and CDR2 is SNEGSKA (reference sequence). In DNA form, the CDR3 reads TGCAGTGCTTGGGCGGACCTTCCGGACGGGAGGTTCGAGCAGTACTTC. It is translated as CSAWADLPDGRFEQYF.

This clonotype was counted only a few times. The chain has TRBV27 and TRBJ2-7; 9 bases line up with TRBD1. The CDR3 loop spans 15 amino acids. In germline, CDR1 is MNHEY, CDR2 SMNVEV (reference sequence). After removal of 6 bases from V and 3 bases from J, the junction contained 9 bases not matched to a gene. CDR3 sequence reads: CASSTIRDRVYEQYF. For the CDR3, the DNA is TGTGCCAGCAGCACGATCCGGGACAGGGTCTACGAGCAGTACTTC.

The chain uses TRBV5-1 and TRBJ2-2, with D possibly being TRBD2 (6 bases). Germline loops: CDR1 SGHRS, CDR2 YFSETQ. CDR3 size: 14 residues. V lost 0 bases to trimming and J lost 6 bases, with 9 bases between them. The CDR3 loop is CASSLVPGAGELFF. The CDR3 DNA sequence: TGCGCCAGCAGCTTGGTCCCGGGGGCCGGGGAGCTGTTTTTT.

The rearrangement links TRBV6-1 to TRBJ1-1; D call uncertain. V lost 2 bases and J 11 bases, leaving 15 bases between the germline ends. This CDR3 contains 13 residues. Germline assignment: CDR1 MNHNS and CDR2 SASEGT. The CDR3 DNA reads as TGTGCCAGCAGTGAAAAAGTAAGGGTATCGGCTTTCTTT. Translated: CASSEKVRVSAFF.

This clonotype has at least ten counts. The rearrangement joins TRBV7-9 to TRBJ2-3; 8 nucleotides match TRBD1. There are 15 residues in the CDR3. Germline trimming cut 1 base from V and 2 bases from J; bases unmatched to any gene: 2. CDR1 is SEHNR and CDR2 is FQNEAQ in the germline V gene (reference sequence). CDR3 loop: CASSLGQGFTDTQYF. DNA of the CDR3: TGTGCCAGCAGCTTAGGACAGGGGTTCACAGATACGCAGTATTTT.

CDR3 region: CASSLAGGLFYEQYF. CDR3 coding DNA: TGTGCCAGCAGCTTAGCGGGAGGGCTCTTCTACGAGCAGTACTTC. The chain recombines TRBV7-2 with TRBJ2-7; TRBD2 agrees at 7 bases. The junction had 5 bases not matched to a gene; V was cut back by 0 bases and J by 3 bases. CDR1 is SGHTA and CDR2 is FQGNSA in the germline V gene. The CDR3 spans 15 residues.

Concerning this clonotype: Germline and junction disagree at one end, which may indicate a read error. This rearrangement joins TRBV12-3 or TRBV12-4 to TRBJ2-5; D gene unclear. The CDR3 length is 14 residues. The CDR3 spells CVSSFGVSQETQYF. The CDR3 DNA follows: TGTGTCAGCAGTTTTGGGGTTTCGCAAGAGACCCAGTACTTC.

This clonotype was detected ten times or more. This chain links TRBV11-3 with TRBJ2-7; maybe TRBD1 (5 bases). V was trimmed by 4 bases and J by 5 bases, leaving 6 bases between them. CDR1 and CDR2 from the germline V gene are SGHNT and YENEEA. This CDR3 is 11 amino acids long. CDR3 residues: CASSSTDEQYF. The CDR3 coding sequence is TGTGCCAGCAGCTCGACAGACGAGCAGTACTTC.

The chain recombines TRBV28 with TRBJ1-4; D not certain. The CDR3 is 14 amino acids. The ends were cut back, 7 bases at V and 7 bases at J, with 16 bases in the middle. Germline assignment: CDR1 MDHEN and CDR2 SYDVKM. CDR3 nucleotides: TGTGCCAGCACCGCGATCGTCCTCGGTGAAAAACTGTTTTTT. Its protein product is CASTAIVLGEKLFF.

This clonotype was counted only a few times. The V gene is TRBV12-3 or TRBV12-4, the J gene TRBJ1-3, with D maybe TRBD1 (5 bases). The CDR3 totals 15 residues. Trimming stripped 6 bases from V and 2 bases from J, with 14 bases between. CDR3 nucleotides: TGTGCCAGCAGCGATATCCAGGGACCTGGAAACACCATATATTTT. Translated, it gives CASSDIQGPGNTIYF.

Remarks on this clonotype: One base away lies a much larger clone, so this may be a sequencing read error. The chain links TRBV7-2 to TRBJ2-7, with 7 bases lining up with TRBD2. Trimming took 5 bases from V and 0 from J; bases not matched to a gene: 7. Germline V lookup: CDR1 SGHTA, CDR2 FQGNSA. This CDR3 is built from 15 residues. CDR3 protein: CASSLDLAVSYEQYF. The DNA of the CDR3 is TGTGCCAGCAGCCTCGATCTAGCGGTCTCCTACGAGCAGTACTTC.

The rearrangement joins TRBV19 to TRBJ1-5; unclear D gene. This CDR3 contains 15 residues. V shed 7 bases and J shed 0 bases, with 13 bases lying between them. CDR1 and CDR2 (germline): LNHDA, SQIVND (reference sequence). The CDR3 DNA reads TGTGCCAGTACTCCGACTCGGAATAGCAATCAGCCCCAGCATTTT. Its translation: CASTPTRNSNQPQHF.

This clonotype showed up many times. The gene calls are TRBV20-1 and TRBJ2-1; 9 bases line up with TRBD2. Per the germline V gene, CDR1 is DFQATT and CDR2 is SNEGSKA (reference sequence). The CDR3 consists of 15 residues. The V segment lost 0 bases and the J segment 6 bases; nucleotides outside the gene matches: 6. The CDR3 nucleotides are TGCAGTGCTAGAGATTTTTTACTAGCGGGCAATGAGCAGTTCTTC. Translated, it gives CSARDFLLAGNEQFF.

This clonotype was counted only a few times. The V gene is TRBV5-1, the J gene TRBJ2-5, with D perhaps matching TRBD1 (5 bases). V dropped 1 base and J dropped 6 bases, with 10 bases sitting between them. The CDR3 is 13 amino acids. CDR1 and CDR2 (germline): SGHRS, YFSETQ. DNA for the CDR3: TGCGCCAGCAGCTTGCCAGGGAAGCAGACCCAGTACTTC. It specifies CASSLPGKQTQYF. Based on the CDR3 plus reference TRBV5-1 and TRBJ2-5, the full variable domain is KAGVTQTPRYLIKTRGQQVTLSCSPISGHRSVSWYQQTPGQGLQFLFEYFSETQRNKGNFPGRFSGRQFSNSRSEMNVSTLELGDSALYLCASSLPGKQTQYFGPGTRLLVL.

This clonotype was recorded at least ten times. This chain uses TRBV2 with TRBJ1-2; 7 bases are shared with TRBD1. The V gene's germline CDR1 is SNHLY and CDR2 FYNNEI. The length of the CDR3 is 16 residues. With V trimmed by 1 base and J by 3 bases, 8 bases remained unmatched. CDR3 protein: CASSEVGQRRDYGYTF. CDR3 DNA sequence: TGTGCCAGCAGTGAAGTGGGACAGCGGAGAGACTATGGCTACACCTTC.

This clonotype has at least ten counts. CDR3 sequence: CASRNTGISAEQYF. In nucleotides, the CDR3 is TGTGCCAGCAGAAACACAGGGATTTCAGCCGAGCAGTACTTC. This chain joins TRBV12-3 or TRBV12-4 and TRBJ2-7; tentatively, D is TRBD1 (6 bases). The CDR3 has 14 residues. Trimming took 6 bases from V and 6 from J, leaving 18 bases between them.

Ten or more counts support this clonotype. This chain uses TRBV20-1 with TRBJ1-1; 10 nucleotides match TRBD1. Germline V gene sequence: CDR1 DFQATT, CDR2 SNEGSKA (reference sequence). With 5 bases clipped from V and 2 bases from J, the junction kept 2 bases outside the gene matches. The CDR3 consists of 13 residues. The CDR3: CSADRGRNTEAFF. The CDR3 nucleotides are TGCAGTGCTGACAGGGGGCGCAACACTGAAGCTTTCTTT.

This clonotype has only a few counts. The chain is built from TRBV7-2 and TRBJ2-1; TRBD2 is a possible D gene (7 bases). V was clipped by 5 bases and J by 6 bases, with 20 bases between them. Germline values: CDR1 SGHTA, CDR2 FQGNSA. The CDR3 sequence is 16 residues long. CDR3 protein: CASSRPARGGGNEQFF. In nucleotides, the CDR3 is TGTGCCAGCAGCCGTCCGGCTAGAGGGGGGGGCAATGAGCAGTTCTTC.

The chain recombines TRBV20-1 with TRBJ1-1, with D possibly matching TRBD1 (5 bases). Germline-derived CDR1 and CDR2 are DFQATT and SNEGSKA (reference sequence). The CDR3 is 11 amino acids. V lost 5 bases and J lost 7, with 11 bases in between. The CDR3 spells CSAGGELEAFF. CDR3 in DNA: TGCAGTGCTGGGGGGGAGCTTGAAGCTTTCTTT.